This paragraph covers one TCR beta chain sequence. The data originate from a study of control samples from healthy donors and cancer patients. The CDR3 loop spans 16 amino acids. The V and J ends lost 3 bases and 10 bases, in that order; junction bases with no gene match: 17. CDR1 MRHNA and CDR2 SNTAGT come from the germline V gene. Profiled with immunoSEQ multiplex PCR; TCRdb holds only in-frame clones, not every one. The table includes about 130,000 clones, around 93% detected once. The chain couples TRBV6-4 to TRBJ2-7; 8 nucleotides align to TRBD1. Sample: blood. This TCR came from a man aged 18-30 years in good health. This CDR3 reads CASSENERTGKSAQYF. The CDR3 region has the DNA TGTGCCAGCAGTGAGAACGAAAGGACAGGGAAGTCAGCCCAGTACTTC.